This T cell receptor beta chain was found in a study of blood T cell repertoires in COVID-19. Study as a whole: Acute-phase and convalescent COVID-19 samples originated in the United States, Italy and Spain. In each case, the material was cDNA or gDNA derived from T cells, B-cell-depleted T cells, or PBMCs.

The CDR3 spans 12 residues. CDR1 and CDR2 (germline): SQVTM, ANQGSEA. With 8 bases removed from V and 1 base from J, the gap between germline ends came to 11 bases. Original data processing: The assay estimated nucleated cells by amplifying reference gene primers. Sequenced by immunoSEQ multiplex PCR; TCRdb stores in-frame clones only, minus some. The V and J calls and clone size were taken over from that table, and D and trimming were inferred from the DNA. The sample records roughly 230,000 clones, roughly 85% being singletons. This clonotype was sampled from a man aged 35 to 55 with acute or convalescent COVID-19. Sequencing was carried out using peripheral blood. The V call is TRBV29-1, the J call TRBJ1-1; D is possibly TRBD1 (6 bases). This CDR3 reads CSFRGPNTEAFF. The CDR3 nucleotides are TGCAGCTTCAGGGGCCCGAACACTGAAGCTTTCTTT.